This T cell receptor (beta chain) was documented in a study of T cell repertoires in cytomegalovirus infection. Study in general: Signatures in public TCR beta sequences pointed to both CMV infection and matching HLA type.

One entry per CDR3 protein results from TCRdb running MiXCR on the reads. The repertoire holds around 310,000 distinct CDR3 sequences, with roughly 15% as singletons. To note about this clonotype: Its antigen is still unknown.

Whole-study findings and limits: Carriers of CMV and the relevant HLA type were discriminated by public TCR beta frequency. It was HLA-C-restricted CMV-specific TCR beta clonotypes that dominated the response ex vivo.

Germline CDR1 and CDR2: LGHDT and YNNKEL (reference sequence). The CDR3 contains 13 residues. Between the trimmed V and J ends, which lost 4 bases and 1 base, there was a span of 7 bases. This chain joins TRBV3-1 and TRBJ1-2, with unresolved D. This clonotype was sampled from a human donor in good health (CMV status not recorded). Some clones in this sample may be carry-over from other donors' samples. What was sequenced was PBMCs. The CDR3 here is CASSRRLNYGYTF. The CDR3 DNA follows: TGTGCCAGCAGCCGAAGACTTAACTATGGCTACACCTTC.